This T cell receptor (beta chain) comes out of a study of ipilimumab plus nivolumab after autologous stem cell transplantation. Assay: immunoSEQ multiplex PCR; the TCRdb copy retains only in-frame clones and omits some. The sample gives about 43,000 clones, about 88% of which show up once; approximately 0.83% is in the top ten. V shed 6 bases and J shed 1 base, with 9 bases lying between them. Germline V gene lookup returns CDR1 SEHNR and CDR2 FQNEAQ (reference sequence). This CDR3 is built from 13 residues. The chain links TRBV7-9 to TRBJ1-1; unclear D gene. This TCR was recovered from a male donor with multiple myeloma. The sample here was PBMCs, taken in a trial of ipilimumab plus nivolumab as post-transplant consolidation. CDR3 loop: CASSLRENTEAFF. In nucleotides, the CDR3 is TGTGCCAGCAGTCTCCGGGAGAACACTGAAGCTTTCTTT. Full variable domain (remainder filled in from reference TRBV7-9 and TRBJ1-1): DTGVSQNPRHKITKRGQNVTFRCDPISEHNRLYWYRQTLGQGPEFLTYFQNEAQLEKSRLLSDRFSAERPKGSFSTLEIQRTEQGDSAMYLCASSLRENTEAFFGQGTRLTVV.